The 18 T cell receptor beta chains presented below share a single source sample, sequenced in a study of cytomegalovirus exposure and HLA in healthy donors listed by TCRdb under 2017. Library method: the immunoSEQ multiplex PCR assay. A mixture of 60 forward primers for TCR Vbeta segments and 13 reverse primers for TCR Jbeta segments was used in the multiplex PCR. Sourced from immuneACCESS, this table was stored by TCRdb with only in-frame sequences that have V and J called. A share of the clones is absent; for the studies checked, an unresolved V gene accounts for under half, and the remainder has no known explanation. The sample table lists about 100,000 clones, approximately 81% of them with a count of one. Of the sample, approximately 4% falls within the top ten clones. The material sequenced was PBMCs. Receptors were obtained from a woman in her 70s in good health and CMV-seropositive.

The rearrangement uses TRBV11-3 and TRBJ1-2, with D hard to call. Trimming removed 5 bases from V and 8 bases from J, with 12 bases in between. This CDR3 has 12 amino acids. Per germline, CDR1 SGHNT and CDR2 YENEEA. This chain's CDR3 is CASSPREGGYTF. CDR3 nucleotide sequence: TGTGCCAGCAGCCCACGGGAGGGCGGCTACACCTTC.

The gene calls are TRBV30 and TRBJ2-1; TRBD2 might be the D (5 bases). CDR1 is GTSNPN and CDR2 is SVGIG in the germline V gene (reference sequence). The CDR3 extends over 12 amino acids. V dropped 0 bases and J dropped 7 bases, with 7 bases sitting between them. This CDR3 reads CAWSVRGNEQFF. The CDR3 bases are TGTGCCTGGAGTGTTCGGGGAAATGAGCAGTTCTTC.

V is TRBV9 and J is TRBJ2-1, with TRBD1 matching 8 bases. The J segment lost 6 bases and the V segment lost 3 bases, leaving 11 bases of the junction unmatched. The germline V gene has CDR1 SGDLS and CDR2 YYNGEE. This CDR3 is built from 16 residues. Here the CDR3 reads CASSDPLGQGFNEQFF. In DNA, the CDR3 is TGTGCCAGCAGCGACCCCCTAGGACAGGGATTCAATGAGCAGTTCTTC.

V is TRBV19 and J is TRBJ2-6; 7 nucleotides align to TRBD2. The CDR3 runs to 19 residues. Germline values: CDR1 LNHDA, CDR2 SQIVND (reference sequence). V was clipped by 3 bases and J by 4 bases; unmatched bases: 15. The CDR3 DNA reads TGTGCCAGTAGTATGCTCTGGGGGAGGGTTACAGCCGGGGCCAACGTCCTGACTTTC. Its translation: CASSMLWGRVTAGANVLTF. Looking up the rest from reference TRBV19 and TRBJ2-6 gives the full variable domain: DGGITQSPKYLFRKEGQNVTLSCEQNLNHDAMYWYRQDPGQGLRLIYYSQIVNDFQKGDIAEGYSVSREKKESFPLTVTSAQKNPTAFYLCASSMLWGRVTAGANVLTFGAGSRLTVL.

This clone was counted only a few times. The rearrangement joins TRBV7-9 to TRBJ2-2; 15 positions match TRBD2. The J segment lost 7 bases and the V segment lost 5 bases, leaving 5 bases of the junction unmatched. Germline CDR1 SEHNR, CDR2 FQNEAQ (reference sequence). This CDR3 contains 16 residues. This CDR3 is CASSPGLAGGIGELFF. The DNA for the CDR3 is TGTGCCAGCAGCCCCGGACTAGCGGGAGGGATCGGGGAGCTGTTTTTT. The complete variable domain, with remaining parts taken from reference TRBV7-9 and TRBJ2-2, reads DTGVSQNPRHKITKRGQNVTFRCDPISEHNRLYWYRQTLGQGPEFLTYFQNEAQLEKSRLLSDRFSAERPKGSFSTLEIQRTEQGDSAMYLCASSPGLAGGIGELFFGEGSRLTVL.

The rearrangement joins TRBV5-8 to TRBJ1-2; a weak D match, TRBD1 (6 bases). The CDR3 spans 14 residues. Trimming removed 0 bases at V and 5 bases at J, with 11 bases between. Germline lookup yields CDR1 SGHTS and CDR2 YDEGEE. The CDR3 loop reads CASSLGTAFYGYTF. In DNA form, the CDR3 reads TGTGCCAGCAGCTTGGGGACAGCGTTTTATGGCTACACCTTC.

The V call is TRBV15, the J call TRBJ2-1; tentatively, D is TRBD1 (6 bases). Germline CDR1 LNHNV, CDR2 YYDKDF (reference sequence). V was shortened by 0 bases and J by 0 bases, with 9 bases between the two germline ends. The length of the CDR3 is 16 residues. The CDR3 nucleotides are TGTGCCACCAGCAGAGACAGGGGATTCTCCTACAATGAGCAGTTCTTC. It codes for CATSRDRGFSYNEQFF.

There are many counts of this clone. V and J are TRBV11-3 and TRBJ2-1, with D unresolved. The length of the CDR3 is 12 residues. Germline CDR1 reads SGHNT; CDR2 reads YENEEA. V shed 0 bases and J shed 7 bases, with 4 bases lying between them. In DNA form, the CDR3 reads TGTGCCAGCAGCTTAGATCGTAATGAGCAGTTCTTC. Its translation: CASSLDRNEQFF.

In nucleotides, the CDR3 is TGTGCCAGCAGCTTATCAGGACTTTCCTGGTGGGAGACCCAGTACTTC. This codes for CASSLSGLSWWETQYF. This chain connects TRBV7-9 to TRBJ2-5; tentatively, D is TRBD2 (5 bases). The CDR3 is made up of 16 amino acids. The germline CDR1 and CDR2 sequences are SEHNR and FQNEAQ (reference sequence). V lost 2 bases and J lost 5, with 18 bases in between.

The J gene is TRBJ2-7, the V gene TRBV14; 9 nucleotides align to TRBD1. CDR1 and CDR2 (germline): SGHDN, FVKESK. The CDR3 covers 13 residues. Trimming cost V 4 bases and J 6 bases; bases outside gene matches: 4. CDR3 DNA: TGTGCCAGCAGCCGCATGACAGGGGGCGAGCAGTACTTC. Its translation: CASSRMTGGEQYF. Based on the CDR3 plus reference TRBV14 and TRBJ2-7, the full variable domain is EAGVTQFPSHSVIEKGQTVTLRCDPISGHDNLYWYRRVMGKEIKFLLHFVKESKQDESGMPNNRFLAERTGGTYSTLKVQPAELEDSGVYFCASSRMTGGEQYFGPGTRLTVT.

The CDR3 bases are TGTGCCAGCAGCTTAGTGTGGACAGGATACAATGAGCAGTTCTTC. As protein: CASSLVWTGYNEQFF. The chain links TRBV7-2 to TRBJ2-1, with 7 positions matching TRBD1. This CDR3 has 15 residues. Germline CDR1 and CDR2: SGHTA and FQGNSA. J was trimmed by 4 bases and V by 1 base; bases with no gene match: 4. The full variable domain, rest sourced from reference TRBV7-2 and TRBJ2-1, is GAGVSQSPSNKVTEKGKDVELRCDPISGHTALYWYRQSLGQGLEFLIYFQGNSAPDKSGLPSDRFSAERTGGSVSTLTIQRTQQEDSAVYLCASSLVWTGYNEQFFGPGTRLTVL.

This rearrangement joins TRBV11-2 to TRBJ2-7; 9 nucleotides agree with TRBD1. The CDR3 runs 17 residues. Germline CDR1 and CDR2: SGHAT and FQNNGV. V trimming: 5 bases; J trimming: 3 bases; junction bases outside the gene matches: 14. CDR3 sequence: CASSLVGSGQGYYEQYF. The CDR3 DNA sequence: TGTGCCAGCAGCCTCGTTGGGTCGGGACAGGGTTACTACGAGCAGTACTTC.

The CDR3 protein is CASRPGQGSNEKLFF. The CDR3 DNA reads TGTGCCAGCAGACCCGGACAGGGTTCTAATGAAAAACTGTTTTTT. The J gene is TRBJ1-4, the V gene TRBV27; 8 bases fit TRBD1. Germline V gene lookup returns CDR1 MNHEY and CDR2 SMNVEV (reference sequence). The CDR3 spans 15 residues. V gave up 6 bases and J gave up 3 bases; unmatched junction bases: 6.

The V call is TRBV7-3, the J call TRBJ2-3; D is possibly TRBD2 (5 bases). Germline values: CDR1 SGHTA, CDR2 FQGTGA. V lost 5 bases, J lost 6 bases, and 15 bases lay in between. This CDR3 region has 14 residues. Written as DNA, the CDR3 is TGTGCCAGCAGCCCTTCTATAGGCGGGGATACGCAGTATTTT. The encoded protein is CASSPSIGGDTQYF.

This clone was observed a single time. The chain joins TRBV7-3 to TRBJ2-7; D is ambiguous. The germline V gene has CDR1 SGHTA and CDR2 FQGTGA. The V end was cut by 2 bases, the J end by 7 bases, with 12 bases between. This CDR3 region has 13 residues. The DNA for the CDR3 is TGTGCCAGCAGCTTATATGAGACGAGGGAGCAGTACTTC. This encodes CASSLYETREQYF. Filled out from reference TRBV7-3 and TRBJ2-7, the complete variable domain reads GAGVSQTPSNKVTEKGKYVELRCDPISGHTALYWYRQSLGQGPEFLIYFQGTGAADDSGLPNDRFFAVRPEGSVSTLKIQRTERGDSAVYLCASSLYETREQYFGPGTRLTVT.

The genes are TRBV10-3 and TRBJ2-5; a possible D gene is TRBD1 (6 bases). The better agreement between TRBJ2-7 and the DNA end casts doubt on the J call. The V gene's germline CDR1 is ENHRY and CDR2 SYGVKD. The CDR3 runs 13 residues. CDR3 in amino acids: CAISQGAPYEQYF. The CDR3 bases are TGTGCCATTTCACAGGGAGCCCCCTACGAGCAGTACTTC.

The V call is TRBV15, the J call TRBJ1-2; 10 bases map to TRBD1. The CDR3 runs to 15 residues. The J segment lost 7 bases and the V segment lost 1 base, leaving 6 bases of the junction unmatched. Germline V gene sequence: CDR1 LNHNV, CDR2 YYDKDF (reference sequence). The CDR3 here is CATSRAVTGGRGYTF. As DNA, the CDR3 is TGTGCCACCAGCAGAGCGGTGACAGGGGGCCGTGGCTACACCTTC.

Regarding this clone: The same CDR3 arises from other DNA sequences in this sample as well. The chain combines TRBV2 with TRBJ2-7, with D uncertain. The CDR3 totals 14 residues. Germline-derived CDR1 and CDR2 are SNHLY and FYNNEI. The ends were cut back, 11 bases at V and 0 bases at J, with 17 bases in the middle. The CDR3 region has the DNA TGTGCCTCCTATCTCCGGTCCCTCTCCTACGAGCAGTACTTC. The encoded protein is CASYLRSLSYEQYF.